The 17 T cell receptor beta chains below were found in one sample sequenced in a study of T cell repertoires in cytomegalovirus infection. These receptors lack a known antigen. Via MiXCR, TCRdb re-called the reads, giving one row per CDR3 protein. This sample has about 78,000 distinct CDR3 sequences, with roughly 39% found just once. The material sequenced was CD8+ T cells from cultured PBMCs, taken from culture after CMV antigen stimulation. All receptors derive from a human donor in good health (CMV status not recorded). Some clones in this sample may be carry-over from other donors' samples.

The chain is built from TRBV4-1 and TRBJ2-3, with D uncertain. The CDR3 is 16 amino acids. Germline V lookup: CDR1 MGHRA, CDR2 YSYEKL. V was cut by 5 bases and J by 2 bases, with 17 bases left in between. The CDR3 loop is CASSYLTNSVTDTQYF. In DNA, the CDR3 is TGCGCCAGCAGCTACCTCACCAATTCCGTCACAGATACGCAGTATTTT.

In this sample, this clonotype turned up many times. The chain couples TRBV7-2 to TRBJ1-3; no firm D call. Germline CDR1 and CDR2: SGHTA and FQGNSA. Between the trimmed V and J ends, which lost 2 bases and 4 bases, there was a span of 18 bases. The CDR3 sequence is 17 residues long. CDR3 in amino acids: CASSLLAVATSGNTIYF. The DNA of the CDR3 is TGTGCCAGCAGCTTACTAGCAGTGGCCACCTCCGGAAACACCATATATTTT.

This chain connects TRBV6-5 to TRBJ2-7, with TRBD1 identical over 7 bases. The trim removed 0 bases at V and 5 bases at J, leaving 10 bases unmatched. CDR1 is MNHEY, CDR2 SVGAGI, per germline. CDR3 length: 16 residues. CDR3 nucleotide sequence: TGTGCCAGCAGTTACTCGATTATAGAGGGGGCTAACGAGCAGTACTTC. Its translation: CASSYSIIEGANEQYF.

The chain links TRBV7-6 to TRBJ1-1; D unresolved. V was cut by 5 bases and J by 10 bases, with 20 bases left in between. Germline CDR1 and CDR2: SGHVS and FNYEAQ. CDR3 length: 14 residues. The CDR3 DNA is TGTGCCAGCAGCGGAGGTGGTGGTTACTGGGGAGCTTTCTTT. Amino acid sequence: CASSGGGGYWGAFF.

The chain links TRBV12-5 to TRBJ2-7; D not resolved. This CDR3 region has 13 residues. Germline V gene sequence: CDR1 LGHNT, CDR2 FRNRAP. Between the trimmed V and J ends, which lost 0 bases and 5 bases, there was a span of 8 bases. The CDR3: CASGLVSHDEQYF. CDR3 sequence (DNA): TGTGCTAGTGGTTTGGTTTCCCATGACGAGCAGTACTTC.

This chain uses TRBV6-5 with TRBJ2-7, with TRBD1 matching over 8 bases. V lost 2 bases, J lost 5 bases, and 2 bases stayed unmatched. The CDR3 spans 13 residues. The germline CDR1 and CDR2 sequences are MNHEY and SVGAGI. The CDR3 DNA reads as TGTGCCAGCAGTTACGAGGACAGGGACGAGCAGTACTTC. Protein sequence: CASSYEDRDEQYF.

J is TRBJ2-1 and V is TRBV6-6; 11 nucleotides line up with TRBD2. The CDR3 length is 15 residues. The V and J ends lost 2 bases and 8 bases, in that order; junction bases with no gene match: 5. Germline-derived CDR1 and CDR2 are MNHNY and SVGAGI (reference sequence). The CDR3 DNA is TGTGCCAGCAGTTACGGTAGCGGGGGGGTGGATGAGCAGTTCTTC. It yields the protein CASSYGSGGVDEQFF.

The chain links TRBV4-1 to TRBJ2-3, with D possibly TRBD1 on 6 matching bases. CDR3 size: 15 residues. The V end lost 0 bases, the J end lost 4 bases, and 11 bases lay between the germline ends. CDR1 is MGHRA and CDR2 is YSYEKL in the germline V gene. The CDR3 region is CASSQELQGPDTQYF. In DNA form, the CDR3 reads TGCGCCAGCAGCCAAGAGCTACAGGGCCCAGATACGCAGTATTTT.

The rearrangement joins TRBV6-1 to TRBJ2-7, with D unclear. Looked up from germline, CDR1 is MNHNS and CDR2 is SASEGT. This CDR3 is 13 amino acids long. V lost 2 bases, J lost 5 bases, and 10 bases lay in between. CDR3 loop: CASSEIRKDEQYF. As DNA, the CDR3 is TGTGCCAGCAGTGAAATTAGGAAAGACGAGCAGTACTTC.

The V call is TRBV20-1, the J call TRBJ1-2; no clear D gene. V was clipped by 4 bases and J by 3 bases, with 21 bases between them. From germline, CDR1 is DFQATT and CDR2 SNEGSKA (reference sequence). This CDR3 is 16 amino acids long. This CDR3 is CSAISGSSPADYGYTF. The DNA for the CDR3 is TGCAGTGCTATAAGCGGATCTTCCCCGGCGGACTATGGCTACACCTTC.

This clonotype was detected a few times. The chain employs TRBV6-5 and TRBJ2-7; D may be TRBD1 (6 bases). Trimming removed 5 bases at V and 0 bases at J, with 14 bases between. The CDR3 has 15 amino acids. Germline V gives CDR1 MNHEY, CDR2 SVGAGI. The CDR3 sequence is CASSDRQVSSYEQYF. The CDR3 DNA reads TGTGCCAGCAGTGACCGACAGGTGAGCTCCTACGAGCAGTACTTC.

The V gene is TRBV29-1, the J gene TRBJ1-4, with 8 bases that match TRBD1. CDR1 is SQVTM and CDR2 is ANQGSEA in the germline V gene. This CDR3 is built from 13 residues. The V gene end was trimmed by 1 base and the J gene end by 7 bases; junction bases not matched to a gene: 2. The CDR3 spells CSVEAGGREKLFF. CDR3 sequence (DNA): TGCAGCGTTGAAGCAGGGGGCCGTGAAAAACTGTTTTTT.

The chain joins TRBV11-3 to TRBJ2-3; the D gene is possibly TRBD1 (6 bases). Trimming pared 4 bases from V and 1 base from J, leaving 9 bases between. CDR3 size: 14 residues. Germline V lookup: CDR1 SGHNT, CDR2 YENEEA. The CDR3 coding sequence is TGTGCCAGCAGCTCCAGGGGAGGCACAGATACGCAGTATTTT. It is translated as CASSSRGGTDTQYF.

This clonotype has a handful of counts. The chain is built from TRBV7-3 and TRBJ1-1; maybe TRBD1 (6 bases). The ends were cut back, 6 bases at V and 3 bases at J, with 14 bases in the middle. The CDR3 contains 14 residues. Germline lookup yields CDR1 SGHTA and CDR2 FQGTGA. CDR3 in amino acids: CASRRSGGDTEAFF. CDR3 in DNA: TGTGCCAGCAGGCGTAGTGGGGGCGACACTGAAGCTTTCTTT.

The chain has TRBV25-1 and TRBJ2-7; tentative D call: TRBD2 (6 bases). Germline V gives CDR1 MGHDK, CDR2 SYGVNS. The CDR3 spans 13 residues. V was cut by 7 bases and J by 6 bases, with 16 bases left in between. The CDR3 bases are TGTGCCAGCACCTCTCCTGGCGGGGTCGAGCAGTACTTC. This translates into CASTSPGGVEQYF.

The V gene is TRBV6-2 or TRBV6-3, the J gene TRBJ1-1; tentatively, D is TRBD1 (5 bases). The CDR3 extends over 15 amino acids. Trimming took 5 bases from V and 0 from J, leaving 13 bases between them. Germline CDR1 MNHEY, CDR2 SVGEGT. The CDR3 spells CASSPSAGLNTEAFF. The CDR3, as DNA: TGTGCCAGCAGTCCTAGCGCGGGGCTGAACACTGAAGCTTTCTTT.

On this clonotype: A read error may produce the germline difference seen at one junction end. V gene TRBV7-6 combines with J gene TRBJ2-3; 9 bases map to TRBD2. The germline V gene has CDR1 SGHVS and CDR2 FNYEAQ. CDR3 length: 14 residues. The CDR3 spells CASSLAGNTDTQYF. DNA for the CDR3: TGTGCCAGCAGCCTAGCGGGGAACACAGATACGCAGTATTTT.